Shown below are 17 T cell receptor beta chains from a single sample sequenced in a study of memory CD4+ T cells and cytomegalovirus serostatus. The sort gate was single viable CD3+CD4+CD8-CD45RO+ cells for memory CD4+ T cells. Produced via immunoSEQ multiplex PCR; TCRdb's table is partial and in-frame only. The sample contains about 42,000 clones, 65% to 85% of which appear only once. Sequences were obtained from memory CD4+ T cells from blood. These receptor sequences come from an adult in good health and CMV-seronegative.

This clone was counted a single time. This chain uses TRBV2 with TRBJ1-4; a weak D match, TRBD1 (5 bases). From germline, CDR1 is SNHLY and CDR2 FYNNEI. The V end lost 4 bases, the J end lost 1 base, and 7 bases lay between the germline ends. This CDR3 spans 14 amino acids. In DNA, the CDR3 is TGTGCCAGCAGTGCAGGGATAACTAATGAAAAACTGTTTTTT. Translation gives CASSAGITNEKLFF.

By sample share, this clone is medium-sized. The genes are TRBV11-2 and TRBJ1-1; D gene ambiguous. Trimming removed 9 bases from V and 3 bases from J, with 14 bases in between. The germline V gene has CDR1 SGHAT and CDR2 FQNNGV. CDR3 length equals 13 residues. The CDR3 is CASRLSLDTEAFF. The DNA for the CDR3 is TGTGCCAGTAGATTGAGTCTAGACACTGAAGCTTTCTTT.

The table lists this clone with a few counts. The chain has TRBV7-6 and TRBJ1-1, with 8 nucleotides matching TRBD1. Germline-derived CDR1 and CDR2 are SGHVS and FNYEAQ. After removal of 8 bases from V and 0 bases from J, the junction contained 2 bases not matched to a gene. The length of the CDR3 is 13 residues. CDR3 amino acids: CASRQGLNTEAFF. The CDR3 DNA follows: TGTGCCAGCCGACAGGGGTTGAACACTGAAGCTTTCTTT.

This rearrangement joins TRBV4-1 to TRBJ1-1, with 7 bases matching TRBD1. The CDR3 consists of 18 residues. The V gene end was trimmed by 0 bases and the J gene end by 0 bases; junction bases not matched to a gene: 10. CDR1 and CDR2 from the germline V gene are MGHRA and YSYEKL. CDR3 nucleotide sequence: TGCGCCAGCAGCCAAGATGCGGACAGGCTCCTCATGAACACTGAAGCTTTCTTT. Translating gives CASSQDADRLLMNTEAFF.

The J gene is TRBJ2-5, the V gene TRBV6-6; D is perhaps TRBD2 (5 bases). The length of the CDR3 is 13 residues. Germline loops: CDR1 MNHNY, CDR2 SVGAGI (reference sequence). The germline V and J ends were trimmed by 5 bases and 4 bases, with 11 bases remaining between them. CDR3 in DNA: TGTGCCAGCAGTCGCACCGGGATAGAGACCCAGTACTTC. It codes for CASSRTGIETQYF.

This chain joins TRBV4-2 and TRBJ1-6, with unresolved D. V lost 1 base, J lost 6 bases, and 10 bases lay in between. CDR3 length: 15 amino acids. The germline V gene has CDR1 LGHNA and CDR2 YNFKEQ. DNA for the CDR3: TGTGCCAGCAGCCAAGCTGGCAGTTCTAATTCACCCCTCCACTTT. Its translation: CASSQAGSSNSPLHF.

The CDR3: CASSLGPGLEGGYTF. CDR3 nucleotide sequence: TGCGCCAGCAGCTTGGGCCCGGGGCTCGAGGGGGGCTACACCTTC. The rearrangement joins TRBV5-1 to TRBJ1-2, with D maybe TRBD1 (5 bases). V lost 0 bases and J lost 8, with 17 bases in between. CDR1 is SGHRS, CDR2 YFSETQ, per germline. The CDR3 sequence is 15 residues long.

The CDR3 region is CASSRDRDTEAFF. The CDR3 DNA sequence: TGTGCCAGCTCCCGAGACAGGGACACTGAAGCTTTCTTT. The V gene is TRBV18, the J gene TRBJ1-1, with 7 bases lining up with TRBD1. Per the germline V gene, CDR1 is KGHSH and CDR2 is LQKENI. V gave up 6 bases and J gave up 3 bases; unmatched junction bases: 4. The CDR3 has 13 amino acids.

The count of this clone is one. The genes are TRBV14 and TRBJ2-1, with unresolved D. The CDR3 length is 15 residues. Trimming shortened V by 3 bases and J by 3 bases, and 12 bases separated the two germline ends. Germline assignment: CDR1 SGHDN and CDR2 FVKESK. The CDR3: CASSQVYGYYNEQFF. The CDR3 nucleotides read TGTGCCAGCAGCCAGGTTTATGGGTACTACAATGAGCAGTTCTTC.

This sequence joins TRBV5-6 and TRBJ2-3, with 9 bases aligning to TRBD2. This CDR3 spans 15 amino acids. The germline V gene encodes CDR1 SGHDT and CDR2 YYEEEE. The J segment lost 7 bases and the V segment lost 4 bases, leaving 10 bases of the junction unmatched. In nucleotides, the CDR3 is TGTGCCAGCAGCCTGGGGCGGGGGGGCCTTAATACGCAGTATTTT. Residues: CASSLGRGGLNTQYF. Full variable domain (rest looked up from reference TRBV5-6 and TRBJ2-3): DAGVTQSPTHLIKTRGQQVTLRCSPKSGHDTVSWYQQALGQGPQFIFQYYEEEERQRGNFPDRFSGHQFPNYSSELNVNALLLGDSALYLCASSLGRGGLNTQYFGPGTRLTVL.

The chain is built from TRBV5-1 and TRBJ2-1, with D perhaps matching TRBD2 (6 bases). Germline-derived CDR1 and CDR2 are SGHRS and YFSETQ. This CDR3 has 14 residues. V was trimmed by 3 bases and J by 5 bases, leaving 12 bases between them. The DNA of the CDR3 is TGCGCCAGCAGCTCGGGACTTAATAACAATGAGCAGTTCTTC. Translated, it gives CASSSGLNNNEQFF.

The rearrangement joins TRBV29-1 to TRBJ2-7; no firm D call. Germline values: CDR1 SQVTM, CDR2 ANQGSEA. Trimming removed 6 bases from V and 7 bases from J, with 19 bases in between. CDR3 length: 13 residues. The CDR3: CSVIRQPVGEQYF. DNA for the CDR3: TGCAGCGTGATCAGGCAGCCAGTGGGGGAGCAGTACTTC.

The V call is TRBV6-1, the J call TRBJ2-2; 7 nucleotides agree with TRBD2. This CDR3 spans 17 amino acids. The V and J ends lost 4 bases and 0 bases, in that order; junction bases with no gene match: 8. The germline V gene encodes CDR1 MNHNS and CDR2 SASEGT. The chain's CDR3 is CASSGGGGTSNTGELFF. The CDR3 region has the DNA TGTGCCAGCAGTGGGGGGGGAGGAACCTCGAACACCGGGGAGCTGTTTTTT.

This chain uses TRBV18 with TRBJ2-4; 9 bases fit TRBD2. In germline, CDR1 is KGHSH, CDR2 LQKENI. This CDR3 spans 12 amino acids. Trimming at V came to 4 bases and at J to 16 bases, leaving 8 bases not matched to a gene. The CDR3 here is CASSQTSGGRYF. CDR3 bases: TGTGCCAGCTCACAGACTAGCGGAGGGCGATACTTC.

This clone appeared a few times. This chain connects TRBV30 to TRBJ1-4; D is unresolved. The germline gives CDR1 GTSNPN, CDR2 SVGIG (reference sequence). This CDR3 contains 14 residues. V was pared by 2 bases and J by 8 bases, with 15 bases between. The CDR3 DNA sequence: TGTGCCTGGAGTCTCCAGGCTACTGGAGAAAAACTGTTTTTT. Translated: CAWSLQATGEKLFF.

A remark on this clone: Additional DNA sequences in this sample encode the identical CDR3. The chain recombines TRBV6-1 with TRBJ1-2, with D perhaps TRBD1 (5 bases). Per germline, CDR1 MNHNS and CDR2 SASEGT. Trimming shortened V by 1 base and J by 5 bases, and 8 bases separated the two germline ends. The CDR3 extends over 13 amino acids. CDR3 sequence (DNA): TGTGCCAGCAGTGAAGTGGGGGGGTATGGCTACACCTTC. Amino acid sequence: CASSEVGGYGYTF.

The CDR3 loop reads CASSAVTGNQPQHF. In DNA form, the CDR3 reads TGTGCCAGCAGTGCCGTCACAGGCAATCAGCCCCAGCATTTT. V is TRBV2 and J is TRBJ1-5; D is uncertain. CDR3 size: 14 residues. V lost 4 bases and J lost 2, with 9 bases in between. The V gene's germline CDR1 is SNHLY and CDR2 FYNNEI.